This T cell receptor (beta chain) was sequenced during a study of Graves' ophthalmopathy and Graves' hyperthyroidism. Study-level results: Ophthalmopathy progression cases were predicted by the model with roughly 70% sensitivity and 72.22% specificity.

The diagnostic workup employed clinical symptoms, serum thyroxine, TRAb, thyroid ultrasound and orbital computed tomography. Remarks on this clonotype: Antigen unknown.

Trimming took 2 bases from V and 5 from J; bases not matched to a gene: 5. Per the germline V gene, CDR1 is MGHDK and CDR2 is SYGVNS. The length of the CDR3 is 14 residues. Amplified material comprised TCR beta CDR3 regions derived from RNA transcripts. HTBI-primed first-round RT-PCR preceded second-round multiplex PCR. MiXCR, run by TCRdb on the multiplex PCR reads, gives a single entry per CDR3 protein. Here the sample spans about 1.2 million distinct CDR3 sequences, less than 45% being singletons. Sequenced sample: peripheral blood or thyroid tissue (not recorded which). J is TRBJ2-5 and V is TRBV25-1, with TRBD2 identical over 7 bases. The sequence was collected from an adult man with Graves' hyperthyroidism. DNA of the CDR3: TGTGCCAGCAGTGAACTAGCGGCCCGGGAGACCCAGTACTTC. Its protein product is CASSELAARETQYF.